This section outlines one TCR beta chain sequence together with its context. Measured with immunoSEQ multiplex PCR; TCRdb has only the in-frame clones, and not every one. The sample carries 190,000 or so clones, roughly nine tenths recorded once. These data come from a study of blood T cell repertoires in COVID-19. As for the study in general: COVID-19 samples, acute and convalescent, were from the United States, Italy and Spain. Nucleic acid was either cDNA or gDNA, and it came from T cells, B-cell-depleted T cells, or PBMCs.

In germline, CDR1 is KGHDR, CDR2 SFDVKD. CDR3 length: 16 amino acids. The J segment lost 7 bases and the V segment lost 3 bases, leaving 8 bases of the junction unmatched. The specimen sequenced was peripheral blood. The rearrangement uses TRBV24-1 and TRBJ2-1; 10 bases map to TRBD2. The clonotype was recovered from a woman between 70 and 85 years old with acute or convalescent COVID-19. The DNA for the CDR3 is TGTGCCACCAGTGATGGGGGACTAGCGACGTTGAATGAGCAGTTCTTC. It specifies CATSDGGLATLNEQFF.